These 13 T cell receptor beta chains came from one sample sequenced in a study of T cell changes during pregnancy in multiple sclerosis. The assay was immunoSEQ multiplex PCR, and TCRdb's table has in-frame clones only and misses some. This sample yields around 30,000 clones, of which 80% to 90% are seen a single time; 3.5% belongs to the top ten. The sequences come from CD8+ T cells from peripheral blood mononuclear cells, collected in the third trimester of pregnancy. The receptors here all came from a female donor with multiple sclerosis, enrolled in a pregnancy study.

The CDR3 bases are TGTGCCAGCAGGCTGGGACATCTAGACACTGAAGCTTTCTTT. Its protein product is CASRLGHLDTEAFF. V is TRBV27 and J is TRBJ1-1, with D perhaps TRBD1 (6 bases). The CDR3 contains 14 residues. CDR1 is MNHEY and CDR2 is SMNVEV in the germline V gene (reference sequence). V lost 6 bases to trimming and J lost 3 bases, with 14 bases between them.

The chain is built from TRBV4-3 and TRBJ2-1; 10 positions match TRBD2. V gave up 0 bases and J gave up 8 bases; unmatched junction bases: 7. The CDR3 is made up of 16 amino acids. Germline V gene data show CDR1 as LGHNA and CDR2 as YSLEER. For the CDR3, the DNA is TGCGCCAGCAGCCAAGATTTGCCTAGCGGGGGTTATGAGCAGTTCTTC. This translates into CASSQDLPSGGYEQFF.

The chain uses TRBV9 and TRBJ2-2; 9 bases fit TRBD1. Germline loops: CDR1 SGDLS, CDR2 YYNGEE. V trimming: 2 bases; J trimming: 6 bases; junction bases outside the gene matches: 17. The CDR3 contains 19 residues. CDR3 residues: CASSVPRGPRDRASGELFF. CDR3 nucleotides: TGTGCCAGCAGCGTTCCGAGAGGCCCCCGGGACAGGGCGTCCGGGGAGCTGTTTTTT.

The V and J genes are TRBV13 and TRBJ1-2; D is possibly TRBD1 (6 bases). Germline V lookup: CDR1 PRHDT, CDR2 FYEKMQ (reference sequence). This CDR3 is built from 13 residues. V lost 9 bases to trimming and J lost 4 bases, with 15 bases between them. CDR3: CASGEGGSYGYTF. Here the CDR3 DNA reads TGTGCCAGTGGGGAGGGGGGGAGCTATGGCTACACCTTC.

J is TRBJ1-2 and V is TRBV7-9; D gene ambiguous. This CDR3 contains 11 residues. CDR1 SEHNR and CDR2 FQNEAQ come from the germline V gene (reference sequence). The V and J ends lost 5 bases and 6 bases respectively, with 7 bases between them. CDR3 protein: CASSGMDGYTF. The CDR3 nucleotides read TGTGCCAGCAGCGGCATGGATGGCTACACCTTC.

This rearrangement joins TRBV6-5 to TRBJ2-3; 7 positions match TRBD1. The CDR3 spans 15 residues. V dropped 5 bases and J dropped 4; count of bases not matched to a gene: 9. Germline CDR1 reads MNHEY; CDR2 reads SVGAGI. DNA for the CDR3: TGTGCCAGCAGTCTGACAGGGATGGCGGCAGATACGCAGTATTTT. Translated: CASSLTGMAADTQYF.

The rearrangement links TRBV5-6 to TRBJ2-7; TRBD1 is a possible D gene (6 bases). V gave up 0 bases and J gave up 6 bases, with 16 bases separating them. This CDR3 is 15 amino acids long. The V gene's germline CDR1 is SGHDT and CDR2 YYEEEE. The CDR3 bases are TGTGCCAGCAGCTTGGGCCCCGACACAGGGTCCGAGCAGTACTTC. Translating gives CASSLGPDTGSEQYF.

The gene calls are TRBV25-1 and TRBJ1-2, with D possibly TRBD1 on 5 matching bases. The V gene lost 3 bases and the J gene lost 8 bases, with 22 bases spanning the gap. Germline V CDR1 and CDR2: MGHDK, SYGVNS. The CDR3 loop spans 16 amino acids. DNA for the CDR3: TGTGCCAGCAGTGATTTTTGGGCAGTGGGGGGACGGGGCTACACCTTC. Encoded protein: CASSDFWAVGGRGYTF.

The chain recombines TRBV9 with TRBJ2-1; 9 positions match TRBD2. The CDR3 loop spans 15 amino acids. V dropped 3 bases and J dropped 4; count of bases not matched to a gene: 5. Germline CDR1 is SGDLS and CDR2 is YYNGEE. The CDR3 nucleotides read TGTGCCAGCAGCGCGAGCGGGGGGCCTTACAATGAGCAGTTCTTC. Translated, it gives CASSASGGPYNEQFF.

The chain links TRBV4-1 to TRBJ2-7, with D perhaps matching TRBD1 (5 bases). Germline lookup yields CDR1 MGHRA and CDR2 YSYEKL. The V end was cut by 3 bases, the J end by 6 bases, with 6 bases between. The CDR3 spans 11 residues. The DNA of the CDR3 is TGCGCCAGCAGCCAGGGGCCCGAGCAGTACTTC. It translates to CASSQGPEQYF.

This clone appeared once. This CDR3 is CASSETGFSGNTIYF. In DNA, the CDR3 is TGTGCCAGCAGTGAAACAGGGTTCTCTGGAAACACCATATATTTT. This chain joins TRBV25-1 and TRBJ1-3; possible D gene TRBD1, 6 bases. V was clipped by 2 bases and J by 0 bases, with 8 bases between them. Germline V gene sequence: CDR1 MGHDK, CDR2 SYGVNS. CDR3 length: 15 amino acids.

The chain has TRBV6-6 and TRBJ1-1; TRBD1 aligns across 8 bases. There are 14 residues in the CDR3. After removal of 5 bases from V and 10 bases from J, the junction contained 12 bases not matched to a gene. The V gene's germline CDR1 is MNHNY and CDR2 SVGAGI (reference sequence). CDR3 region: CASSTAGTGWGAFF. Here the CDR3 DNA reads TGTGCCAGCAGTACGGCCGGGACAGGTTGGGGAGCTTTCTTT.

The chain employs TRBV5-4 and TRBJ1-1; D not certain. Germline V CDR1 and CDR2: SGHNT, YYREEE (reference sequence). Trimming removed 9 bases from V and 0 bases from J, with 18 bases in between. The CDR3 covers 15 residues. CDR3 coding DNA: TGTGCCATTGGAGCCTCGGGAAGCATGAACACTGAAGCTTTCTTT. Its translation is CAIGASGSMNTEAFF.